The rows below give T cell receptor beta chains drawn from one sample of a study of neurological immune-mediated disorders. TCRdb re-derived calls from the 5' RACE reads in MiXCR, one entry per CDR3 protein. Of tens of thousands of distinct CDR3 sequences listed, 4% are singletons. The specimen sequenced was CD4+ T cells from blood. The receptors originated from a woman aged 40 to 55 with multiple sclerosis. The CDR3 runs from the conserved cysteine through the conserved F or W. The D gene is left open where the match is weak. Only some rows state a clone size, as once, few, many or a class for expanded clones.

.	many	TRBV2	TRBJ2-4	CASTTTGVKFPHF	TGTGCCAGCACCACTACCGGGGTCAAATTCCCCCACTTC
.	many	TRBV20-1	TRBJ2-1	CSARDRRASWKDEQFF	TGCAGTGCTAGAGATCGGCGGGCTAGCTGGAAGGATGAGCAGTTCTTC
.	many	TRBV14	TRBJ2-7	CASSQDLRGEQYF	TGTGCCAGCAGCCAGGATCTTCGGGGCGAGCAGTACTTC
TRBD1	many	TRBV2	TRBJ1-2	CASTGQGNYGYTF	TGTGCCAGCACCGGACAGGGGAACTATGGCTACACCTTC
.	many	TRBV7-2	TRBJ1-5	CASSSGKADNQPQHF	TGTGCCAGCAGCTCAGGGAAGGCAGATAATCAGCCCCAGCATTTT
.	many	TRBV3-1	TRBJ2-3	CASSQDLGASTDTQYF	TGTGCCAGCAGCCAAGATCTGGGGGCCAGCACAGATACGCAGTATTTT
.	many	TRBV15	TRBJ2-1	CATSRRAGDPYYNEQFF	TGTGCCACCAGCAGACGAGCGGGCGACCCCTACTACAATGAGCAGTTCTTC
TRBD2	.	TRBV20-1	TRBJ2-1	CSARRLAGEQFF	TGCAGTGCTAGAAGACTAGCGGGGGAGCAGTTCTTC
.	many	TRBV11-3	TRBJ2-1	CASSLERGHEQFF	TGTGCCAGCAGCTTAGAGAGGGGACATGAGCAGTTCTTC
TRBD1	many	TRBV6-5	TRBJ1-1	CASSLYTGGGTEAFF	TGTGCCAGCAGTCTCTATACAGGGGGCGGCACTGAAGCTTTCTTT
TRBD2	many	TRBV29-1	TRBJ2-3	CSVSDSRGVGDTQYF	TGCAGCGTTTCTGACTCACGGGGGGTCGGAGATACGCAGTATTTT
.	many	TRBV20-1	TRBJ2-7	CSARDGGYSYEQYF	TGCAGTGCTAGAGATGGGGGGTACTCGTACGAGCAGTACTTC
.	many	TRBV6-1	TRBJ1-5	CASSTQGSDQPQHF	TGTGCCAGCAGTACTCAGGGGAGTGATCAGCCCCAGCATTTT
TRBD2	many	TRBV2	TRBJ2-3	CASVGTSGHVGTDTQYF	TGTGCCAGCGTGGGCACTAGCGGGCACGTTGGCACAGATACGCAGTATTTT
TRBD1	many	TRBV18	TRBJ2-7	CASSPGTAATYEQYF	TGTGCCAGCTCACCAGGGACAGCCGCCACCTACGAGCAGTACTTC
TRBD1	many	TRBV11-1	TRBJ2-1	CASSLQQGARNEQFF	TGTGCCAGCAGCTTACAGCAGGGGGCTAGGAATGAGCAGTTCTTC
TRBD1	many	TRBV29-1	TRBJ1-1	CSAPTGPIGTEAFF	TGCAGCGCCCCGACAGGGCCGATTGGCACTGAAGCTTTCTTT
TRBD1	many	TRBV5-1	TRBJ1-4	CASSPRDSTEKLFF	TGCGCCAGCAGCCCCCGGGACAGCACCGAAAAACTGTTTTTT
.	many	TRBV12-3/TRBV12-4	TRBJ2-3	CASSPDGGTQYF	TGTGCCAGCAGCCCTGATGGGGGTACGCAGTATTTT
TRBD1	many	TRBV6-6	TRBJ2-7	CASSPTGNEQYF	TGTGCCAGCAGTCCGACAGGGAACGAGCAGTACTTC